The source of this TCR beta chain is a study of blood T cells in healthy people across ages. A second roughly 7 to 12 cycle PCR used barcoded and J-beta primers. A single record per CDR3 protein comes from TCRdb applying MiXCR to the 5' RACE reads. Of more than 1.4 million distinct CDR3 sequences detected, approximately 40% appear once; the ten largest clones hold 6.5% to 10%. The study, taken as a whole, reports: It was not possible, with unsorted PBMCs, to conclusively compare naive and antigen-experienced cells. Estimated diversity across one million T cells was deemed an underestimate.

The CDR3 has 14 amino acids. V was clipped by 9 bases and J by 6 bases, with 21 bases between them. On this clonotype itself: The antigen is not known.

Sample: blood. The rearrangement joins TRBV12-3 or TRBV12-4 to TRBJ2-7; D is perhaps TRBD1 or TRBD2 (5 bases each). The clonotype originates from a woman between 18 and 29 years old in good health. CDR3 bases: TGTGCCAGAAGTCCTCTCGCCGGGGCGGGCGAGCAGTACTTC. It is translated as CARSPLAGAGEQYF.